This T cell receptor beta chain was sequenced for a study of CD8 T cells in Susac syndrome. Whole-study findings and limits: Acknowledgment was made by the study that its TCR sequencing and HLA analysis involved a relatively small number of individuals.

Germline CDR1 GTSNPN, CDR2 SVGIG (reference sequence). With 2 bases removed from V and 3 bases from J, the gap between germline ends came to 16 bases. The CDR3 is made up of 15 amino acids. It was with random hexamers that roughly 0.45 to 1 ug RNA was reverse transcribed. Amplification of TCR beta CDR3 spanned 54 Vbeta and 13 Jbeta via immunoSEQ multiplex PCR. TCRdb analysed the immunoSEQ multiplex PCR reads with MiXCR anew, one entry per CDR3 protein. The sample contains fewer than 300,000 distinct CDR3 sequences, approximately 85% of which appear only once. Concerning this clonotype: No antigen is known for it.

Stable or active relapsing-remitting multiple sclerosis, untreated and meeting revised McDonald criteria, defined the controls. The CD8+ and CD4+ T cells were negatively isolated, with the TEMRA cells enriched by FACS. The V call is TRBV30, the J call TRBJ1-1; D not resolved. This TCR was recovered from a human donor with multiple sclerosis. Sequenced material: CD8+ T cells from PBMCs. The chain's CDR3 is CAWSPLEKAYTEAFF. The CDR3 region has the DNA TGTGCCTGGAGTCCCCTGGAGAAAGCCTACACTGAAGCTTTCTTT.